Listed below are T cell receptor beta chains from one sample, sequenced in a study of shared clonotypes between healthy human individuals. Here immunoSEQ multiplex PCR was the method, and the copy in TCRdb shows in-frame clones only, minus some. Here the sample spans hundreds of thousands of clones, 95% to 96% being singletons. Specimen: naive CD8+ T cells sorted from blood. The receptors shown here come from a woman in her thirties in good health. The CDR3 runs from the conserved cysteine through the conserved F or W. Fields, in order: D gene, V gene, J gene, clone size, CDR3 DNA, CDR3 protein. D genes are given only for firm matches. Clone sizes are given selectively: once, few, many, or a class where the clone is expanded.

NA	TRBV19	TRBJ2-5	NA	TGTGCCAGTAGTATGGGCTGGGGTAAAGAGACCCAGTACTTC	CASSMGWGKETQYF
NA	TRBV19	TRBJ2-5	NA	TGTGCCAGTAGGGACGGATGGTACCAAGAGACCCAGTACTTC	CASRDGWYQETQYF
NA	TRBV2	TRBJ2-7	NA	TGTGCCAGCAGTATAGCGGAACCCTACGAGCAGTACTTC	CASSIAEPYEQYF
NA	TRBV7-8	TRBJ2-7	NA	TGTGCCAGCAGCACCCGTAGGCAGAAAGCTTACGAGCAGTACTTC	CASSTRRQKAYEQYF
TRBD2	TRBV28	TRBJ2-4	NA	TGTGCCAGCAGTTTTGAGCGGGAGGGATTGGAAAACATTCAGTACTTC	CASSFEREGLENIQYF
NA	TRBV5-1	TRBJ1-5	NA	TGCGCCAGCAGCTTGGGAGGGGACCAGCCCCAGCATTTT	CASSLGGDQPQHF
NA	TRBV4-2	TRBJ2-7	NA	TGTGCCAGCAGCCAGGAAGACAGGAGCTCCTACGAGCAGTACTTC	CASSQEDRSSYEQYF
NA	TRBV5-4	TRBJ1-6	NA	TGTGCCAGCAGCTTGGCCACAGGGAACTCACCCCTCCACTTT	CASSLATGNSPLHF
NA	TRBV27	TRBJ2-7	NA	TGTGCCAGCAGTTCGGGGGAACCCCCGGGGGCCTACGAGCAGTACTTC	CASSSGEPPGAYEQYF
NA	TRBV15	TRBJ1-5	NA	TGTGCCACCAGCGTCGTACGGGATCAGCCCCAGCATTTT	CATSVVRDQPQHF
TRBD2	TRBV28	TRBJ2-5	NA	TGTGCCAGCAGTTATTACTCAGCGGGAGCGGAGACCCAGTACTTC	CASSYYSAGAETQYF
NA	TRBV27	TRBJ2-1	NA	TGTGCCAGCAGTCCCTTGGAGGGAGTGGTGTATGAGCAGTTCTTC	CASSPLEGVVYEQFF
NA	TRBV5-4	TRBJ2-1	once	TGTGCCAGCAGCTTGGTGCGAGAGAGCTCCTACAATGAGCAGTTCTTC	CASSLVRESSYNEQFF
NA	TRBV19	TRBJ2-7	NA	TGTGCCAGTAGGCAGGGGTACGAGCAGTACTTC	CASRQGYEQYF
TRBD2	TRBV10-3	TRBJ2-7	NA	TGTGCCATCAGTGATGGGGGACTAGCGAGGTACGAGCAGTACTTC	CAISDGGLARYEQYF
NA	TRBV4-1	TRBJ1-1	NA	TGCGCCAGCAGCCAAGATCCACCAGGGTCAATGAACACTGAAGCTTTCTTT	CASSQDPPGSMNTEAFF
NA	TRBV30	TRBJ1-3	NA	TGTGCCTGGATTAAAGAGGGGACTGGAAACACCATATATTTT	CAWIKEGTGNTIYF
TRBD1	TRBV27	TRBJ2-7	NA	TGTGCCAGCATAGGGGACAGGGGATTACAGTACTTC	CASIGDRGLQYF
TRBD1	TRBV6-5	TRBJ1-6	NA	TGTGCCAGCAGTTCCGGGACAGGGTACAATTCACCCCTCCACTTT	CASSSGTGYNSPLHF
NA	TRBV28	TRBJ1-2	NA	TGTGCCAGCAGCTTCGGGGGCAGGGGATATGGCTACACCTTC	CASSFGGRGYGYTF
TRBD2	TRBV27	TRBJ2-7	NA	TGTGCCAGCAGTCTAGCGGGCACCTCCTACGAGCAGTACTTC	CASSLAGTSYEQYF
NA	TRBV4-1	TRBJ2-7	NA	TGCGCCAGCAGCCAAGATACAGGGACCTACGAGCAGTACTTC	CASSQDTGTYEQYF
TRBD2	TRBV4-2	TRBJ2-1	NA	TGTGCCAGCAGCCAAGAGCGGACTAGCTTCAATGAGCAGTTCTTC	CASSQERTSFNEQFF
TRBD1	TRBV28	TRBJ1-5	NA	TGTGCCAGCAGTAGGGACAGCCGCGGTCAGCCCCAGCATTTT	CASSRDSRGQPQHF
NA	TRBV28	TRBJ2-7	once	TGTGCCAGCAGTTTTAAAGCTTTTGCTTACGAGCAGTACTTC	CASSFKAFAYEQYF
NA	TRBV7-9	TRBJ1-5	NA	TGTGCCAGCAGCCCCTCGGGGGGCGGGGATCAGCCCCAGCATTTT	CASSPSGGGDQPQHF
TRBD2	TRBV13	TRBJ2-3	once	TGTGCCAGCAGCCTCGGACTAGCGGGAGGGGATACGCAGTATTTT	CASSLGLAGGDTQYF
NA	TRBV28	TRBJ2-3	NA	TGTGCCAGCAGTTTATCGTCAAGCACAGATACGCAGTATTTT	CASSLSSSTDTQYF
TRBD2	TRBV19	TRBJ2-1	NA	TGTGCCAGTGGAACCGGGACTAGCCCCTACAATGAGCAGTTCTTC	CASGTGTSPYNEQFF
NA	TRBV27	TRBJ2-7	NA	TGTGCCAGCAGTTTTAGCCCTAGTGCGGCACTGTACGAGCAGTACTTC	CASSFSPSAALYEQYF
TRBD2	TRBV6-1	TRBJ2-7	NA	TGTGCCAGCAGTGAAGCTTGGAGGGGACTAGCCCAGGAGCAGTACTTC	CASSEAWRGLAQEQYF
NA	TRBV6-1	TRBJ2-2	NA	TGTGCCAGCAGGGTATCGAGGTCGTACACCGGGGAGCTGTTTTTT	CASRVSRSYTGELFF
TRBD2	TRBV2	TRBJ2-3	NA	TGTGCCAGCAGTGAGACTAGCGGGAGAGGATTTAGCACAGATACGCAGTATTTT	CASSETSGRGFSTDTQYF
NA	TRBV6-1	TRBJ1-5	NA	TGTGCCAGCAGTGCTAGGACTGAGAGGAATCAGCCCCAGCATTTT	CASSARTERNQPQHF
TRBD1	TRBV5-3	TRBJ1-5	NA	TGTGCCAGAAGCGGAGCGAGGACAGGGGGGTATCAGCCCCAGCATTTT	CARSGARTGGYQPQHF
NA	TRBV5-1	TRBJ2-3	NA	TGCGCCAGCAGCCAAGGACTGCCGGAACCCGCTACGCAGTATTTT	CASSQGLPEPATQYF
TRBD1	TRBV5-8	TRBJ2-7	once	TGTGCCAGCAGCGGAGGACAGGGGAATTACGAGCAGTACTTC	CASSGGQGNYEQYF
TRBD2	TRBV6-6	TRBJ2-5	NA	TGTGCCAGCAGCGCGGGAGGGCTAGGGGAGACCCAGTACTTC	CASSAGGLGETQYF
NA	TRBV28	TRBJ1-5	once	TGTGCCAGCAGTTCCACCGGGGTTGGACAGCCCCAGCATTTT	CASSSTGVGQPQHF
NA	TRBV28	TRBJ2-7	NA	TGTGCCAGCATCCCGACAGGGAGGCACGAGCAGTACTTC	CASIPTGRHEQYF
NA	TRBV30	TRBJ2-7	NA	TGTGCCTTTGCTGGTAATGGCGAGCAGTACTTC	CAFAGNGEQYF
TRBD2	TRBV29-1	TRBJ2-7	NA	TGCAGCGTTGTCTTAGCGGGAGGGCCCGTTGCTGAGCAGTACTTC	CSVVLAGGPVAEQYF
NA	TRBV29-1	TRBJ1-1	few	TGCAGCGTTGACGGGGTAATGAACACTGAAGCTTTCTTT	CSVDGVMNTEAFF
TRBD2	TRBV4-2	TRBJ2-1	NA	TGTGCCAGCAGCCAAGACGGGACTAGCGTATACGGCGAGCAGTTCTTC	CASSQDGTSVYGEQFF
TRBD1	TRBV5-1	TRBJ2-7	NA	TGCGCCAGCAGTACCGGGACAGGGTCCCTCTACGAGCAGTACTTC	CASSTGTGSLYEQYF
NA	TRBV6-1	TRBJ2-5	NA	TGTGCCAGCAGTGAAGTTGGGGGTTGGGAGACCCAGTACTTC	CASSEVGGWETQYF
TRBD1	TRBV5-4	TRBJ2-7	NA	TGTGCCAGCAGCTTGTTTCAGGGGGCCGAGCAGTACTTC	CASSLFQGAEQYF
NA	TRBV11-2	TRBJ1-2	NA	TGTGCCAGCAGCTTAGAGGTGGGGCCTAACTATGGCTACACCTTC	CASSLEVGPNYGYTF
NA	TRBV10-1	TRBJ2-7	NA	TGCGCCAGCAGTGAGGGAGGTGCACCCTACGAGCAGTACTTC	CASSEGGAPYEQYF